A single sample gave rise to the 15 T cell receptor beta chains below, sequenced in a study of T cell responses to AZD1222 COVID-19 vaccine. Data came from immunoSEQ multiplex PCR; TCRdb stores just in-frame clones and leaves some out. This sample carries fewer than 120,000 clones, 87% of them seen once, and the ten largest clones take 3.2%. This specimen was peripheral blood, taken on day 0 of AZD1222 vaccination. These receptors were collected from an adult in good health.

This chain uses TRBV3-1 (or the pseudogene TRBV3-2) with TRBJ2-3, with 13 bases identical to TRBD2. V lost 4 bases to trimming and J lost 7 bases; unmatched junction nucleotides: 17. Germline V lookup: CDR1 LGHDT, CDR2 YNNKEL (reference sequence). The CDR3 has 19 amino acids. The CDR3 protein is CASSRYGTSGAVGSNTQYF. In nucleotides, the CDR3 is TGTGCCAGCAGCCGTTACGGGACTAGCGGGGCGGTAGGGTCAAATACGCAGTATTTT.

The rearrangement links TRBV9 to TRBJ2-7, with TRBD1 identical over 11 bases. CDR1 and CDR2 (germline): SGDLS, YYNGEE. V was clipped by 4 bases and J by 4 bases; unmatched bases: 7. The CDR3 totals 15 residues. The chain's CDR3 is CASSSLGTGGYEQYF. CDR3 nucleotide sequence: TGTGCCAGCAGCTCATTAGGGACAGGGGGTTACGAGCAGTACTTC.

CDR3 bases: TGTGCCAGCAGCTTAATGGGACTCAATGAGCAGTTCTTC. Translated, it gives CASSLMGLNEQFF. The chain combines TRBV7-3 with TRBJ2-1, with D maybe TRBD2 (6 bases). V was cut by 1 base and J by 6 bases, with 7 bases left in between. In germline, CDR1 is SGHTA, CDR2 FQGTGA. The CDR3 totals 13 residues.

The gene calls are TRBV7-2 and TRBJ2-2; TRBD2 matches at 9 bases. The CDR3 totals 17 residues. With V trimmed by 1 base and J by 4 bases, 7 bases remained unmatched. From germline, CDR1 is SGHTA and CDR2 FQGNSA. This chain's CDR3 is CASSLEMTSGSTGELFF. CDR3 in DNA: TGTGCCAGCAGCTTAGAGATGACTAGCGGAAGCACCGGGGAGCTGTTTTTT.

V gene TRBV5-4 combines with J gene TRBJ2-7; 9 bases match TRBD2. The V segment lost 2 bases and the J segment 11 bases; nucleotides outside the gene matches: 8. In germline, CDR1 is SGHNT, CDR2 YYREEE (reference sequence). This CDR3 comprises 13 residues. DNA for the CDR3: TGTGCCAGCAGCTTATCTAGCGGGATAGATGAGTACTTC. Translation: CASSLSSGIDEYF. Together with reference TRBV5-4 and TRBJ2-7, the CDR3 gives the full variable domain: ETGVTQSPTHLIKTRGQQVTLRCSSQSGHNTVSWYQQALGQGPQFIFQYYREEENGRGNFPPRFSGLQFPNYSSELNVNALELDDSALYLCASSLSSGIDEYFGPGTRLTVT.

The CDR3 protein is CASSLGLAGTNTDTQYF. Written as DNA, the CDR3 is TGTGCCAGCTCACTAGGACTAGCGGGGACTAACACAGATACGCAGTATTTT. The V and J genes are TRBV18 and TRBJ2-3, with TRBD2 matching 12 bases. The CDR3 spans 17 residues. J gave up 2 bases and V 4 bases, and 7 bases lay outside the gene matches. Germline V gene data show CDR1 as KGHSH and CDR2 as LQKENI.

J is TRBJ2-7 and V is TRBV6-2 or TRBV6-3, with TRBD2 matching over 12 bases. Germline V gene lookup returns CDR1 MNHEY and CDR2 SVGEGT. The trim removed 0 bases at V and 4 bases at J, leaving 1 base unmatched. This CDR3 contains 15 residues. DNA of the CDR3: TGTGCCAGCAGTTACTCGACTAGCGGGGGATACGAGCAGTACTTC. Residues: CASSYSTSGGYEQYF.

V usage is TRBV5-1 and J usage is TRBJ2-3; D ambiguous. Trimming stripped 0 bases from V and 4 bases from J, with 9 bases between. Germline V gives CDR1 SGHRS, CDR2 YFSETQ. This CDR3 has 14 amino acids. The CDR3: CASSLVLGADTQYF. The CDR3 DNA follows: TGCGCCAGCAGCTTGGTTCTAGGAGCAGATACGCAGTATTTT.

V gene TRBV28 combines with J gene TRBJ2-5; either TRBD1 or TRBD2 may fit D (6 bases each). Trimming removed 2 bases from V and 6 bases from J, with 10 bases in between. The length of the CDR3 is 13 residues. Germline values: CDR1 MDHEN, CDR2 SYDVKM. Here the CDR3 DNA reads TGTGCCAGCAGTTTACGGGGGCTAAAGACCCAGTACTTC. Its protein is CASSLRGLKTQYF.

The genes are TRBV27 and TRBJ2-5, with 8 bases matching TRBD1. This CDR3 is 14 amino acids long. V shed 4 bases and J 5 bases; nucleotides not matched to a gene: 6. Germline V gene sequence: CDR1 MNHEY, CDR2 SMNVEV (reference sequence). DNA of the CDR3: TGTGCCAGCAGTTACAACAGGGGGAGGGAGACCCAGTACTTC. The encoded protein is CASSYNRGRETQYF.

The rearrangement uses TRBV18 and TRBJ2-7; D remains unclear. This CDR3 has 15 residues. V lost 3 bases, J lost 7 bases, and 19 bases lay in between. Germline lookup yields CDR1 KGHSH and CDR2 LQKENI. The CDR3 region is CASSPRSIVSEEQYF. The CDR3 DNA follows: TGTGCCAGCTCACCTCGTTCCATTGTCTCGGAAGAGCAGTACTTC.

The J gene is TRBJ1-5, the V gene TRBV28, with a weak D call TRBD1 (6 bases). The CDR3 loop spans 15 amino acids. Germline V gene data show CDR1 as MDHEN and CDR2 as SYDVKM. V was clipped by 5 bases and J by 4 bases, with 15 bases between them. This CDR3 is CASSVTGTGNQPQHF. The CDR3 nucleotides read TGTGCCAGCAGTGTTACAGGGACTGGGAATCAGCCCCAGCATTTT.

The chain carries TRBV5-1 and TRBJ2-1; D may be TRBD2 (6 bases). CDR1 and CDR2 (germline): SGHRS, YFSETQ. The V end lost 5 bases, the J end lost 8 bases, and 17 bases lay between the germline ends. The CDR3 runs to 14 residues. For the CDR3, the DNA is TGCGCCAGCAGACCCCCGGGGGAGGTCTATGAGCAGTTCTTC. It encodes CASRPPGEVYEQFF.

The chain carries TRBV7-3 and TRBJ1-3, with D maybe TRBD1 (5 bases). V lost 5 bases to trimming and J lost 0 bases, with 14 bases between them. The CDR3 covers 16 residues. Germline assignment: CDR1 SGHTA and CDR2 FQGTGA. CDR3 coding DNA: TGTGCCAGCAGCCCTATCGACAGCTTCTCTGGAAACACCATATATTTT. As protein: CASSPIDSFSGNTIYF.

The V gene is TRBV7-9, the J gene TRBJ2-7; unclear D gene. Germline-derived CDR1 and CDR2 are SEHNR and FQNEAQ (reference sequence). V shed 5 bases and J shed 7 bases, with 21 bases lying between them. The CDR3 spans 15 residues. CDR3 nucleotides: TGTGCCAGCAGCCAAGGACCGGGCCGGGCGCAAGAGCAGTACTTC. Encoded protein: CASSQGPGRAQEQYF.